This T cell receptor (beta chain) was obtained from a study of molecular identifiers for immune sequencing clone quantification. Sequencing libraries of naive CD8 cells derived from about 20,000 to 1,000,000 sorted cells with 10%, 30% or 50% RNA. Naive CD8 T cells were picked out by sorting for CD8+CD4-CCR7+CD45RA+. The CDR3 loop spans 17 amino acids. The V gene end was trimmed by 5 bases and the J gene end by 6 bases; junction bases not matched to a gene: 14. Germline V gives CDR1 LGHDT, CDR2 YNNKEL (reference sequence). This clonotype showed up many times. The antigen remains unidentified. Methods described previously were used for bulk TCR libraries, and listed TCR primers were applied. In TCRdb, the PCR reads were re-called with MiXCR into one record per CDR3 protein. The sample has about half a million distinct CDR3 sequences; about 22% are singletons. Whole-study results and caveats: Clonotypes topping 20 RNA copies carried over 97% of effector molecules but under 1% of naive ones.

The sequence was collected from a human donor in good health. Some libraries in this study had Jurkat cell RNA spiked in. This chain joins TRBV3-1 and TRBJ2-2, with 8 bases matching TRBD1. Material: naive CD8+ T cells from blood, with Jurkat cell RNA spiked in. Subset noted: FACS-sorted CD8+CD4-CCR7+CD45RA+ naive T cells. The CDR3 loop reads CASSSISLDRVAGELFF. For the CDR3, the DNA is TGTGCCAGCAGCTCCATCTCCCTGGACAGGGTGGCCGGGGAGCTGTTTTTT. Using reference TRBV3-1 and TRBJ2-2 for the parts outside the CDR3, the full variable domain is DTAVSQTPKYLVTQMGNDKSIKCEQNLGHDTMYWYKQDSKKFLKIMFSYNNKELIINETVPNRFSPKSPDKAHLNLHINSLELGDSAVYFCASSSISLDRVAGELFFGEGSRLTVL.